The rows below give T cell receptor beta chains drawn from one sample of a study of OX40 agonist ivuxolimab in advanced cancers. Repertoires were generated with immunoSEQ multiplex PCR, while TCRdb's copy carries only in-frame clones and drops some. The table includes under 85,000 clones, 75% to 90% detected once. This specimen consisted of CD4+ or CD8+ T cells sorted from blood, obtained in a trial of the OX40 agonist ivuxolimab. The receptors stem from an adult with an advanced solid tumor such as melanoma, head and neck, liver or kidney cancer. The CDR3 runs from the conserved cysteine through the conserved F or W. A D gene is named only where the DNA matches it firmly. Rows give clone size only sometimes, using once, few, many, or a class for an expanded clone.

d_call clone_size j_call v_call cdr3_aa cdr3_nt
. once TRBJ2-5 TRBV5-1 CASSPGVVSETQYF TGCGCCAGCAGCCCGGGGGTGGTCTCAGAGACCCAGTACTTC
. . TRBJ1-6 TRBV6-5 CASSPGTYNSPLHF TGTGCCAGCAGCCCCGGGACCTATAATTCACCCCTCCACTTT
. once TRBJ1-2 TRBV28 CASSSYYGPSGASYGYTF TGTGCCAGCAGTTCATATTACGGGCCTTCAGGGGCCAGCTATGGCTACACCTTC
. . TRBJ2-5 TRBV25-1 CASSEAGRPQETQYF TGTGCCAGCAGTGAAGCGGGACGGCCCCAAGAGACCCAGTACTTC
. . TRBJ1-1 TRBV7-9 CASSSLRRSSRLPEAFF TGTGCCAGCAGCTCCCTGAGAAGGAGTTCGAGGCTCCCTGAAGCTTTCTTT
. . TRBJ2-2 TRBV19 CASSIDQGFGTGELFF TGTGCCAGTAGTATAGATCAGGGCTTCGGAACCGGGGAGCTGTTTTTT
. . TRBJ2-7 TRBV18 CASSPERGEQYF TGTGCCAGCTCACCAGAAAGGGGTGAGCAGTACTTC
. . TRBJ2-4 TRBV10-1 CASSETGKNIQYF TGCGCCAGCAGTGAGACAGGGAAAAACATTCAGTACTTC
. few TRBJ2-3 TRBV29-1 CSASPQGSGTDTQYF TGCAGCGCTTCCCCTCAGGGATCTGGCACAGATACGCAGTATTTT
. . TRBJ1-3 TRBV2 CASRKGNTIYF TGTGCCAGCCGGAAGGGAAACACCATATATTTT
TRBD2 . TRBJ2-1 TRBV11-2 CASSRLAVDNEQFF TGTGCCAGCAGCAGACTAGCGGTTGACAATGAGCAGTTCTTC
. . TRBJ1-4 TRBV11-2 CASSPSRVSEKLFF TGTGCCAGCAGCCCCAGCCGGGTTAGTGAAAAACTGTTTTTT
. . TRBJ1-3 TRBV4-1 CASSQVGGIANTIYF TGCGCCAGCAGCCAAGTGGGGGGGATTGCAAACACCATATATTTT
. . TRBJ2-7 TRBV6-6 CASSSRGRVGQYF TGTGCCAGCAGCTCCCGGGGTCGGGTCGGGCAGTACTTC
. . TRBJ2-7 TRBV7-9 CASSPVTVYYEQYF TGTGCCAGCAGCCCCGTTACGGTTTACTACGAGCAGTACTTC
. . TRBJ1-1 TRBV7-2 CASSLSVLRRTDSEAFF TGTGCCAGCAGCTTATCCGTCCTACGCCGGACAGATTCTGAAGCTTTCTTT
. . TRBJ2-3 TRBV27 CASRGLTDTQYF TGTGCCAGCAGGGGTCTCACAGATACGCAGTATTTT
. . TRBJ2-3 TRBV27 CASSGGLAVDTQYF TGTGCCAGCAGTGGGGGACTTGCGGTGGATACGCAGTATTTT
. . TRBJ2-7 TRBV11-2 CASSLVAGELWEQYF TGTGCCAGCAGCTTAGTGGCAGGGGAACTTTGGGAGCAGTACTTC
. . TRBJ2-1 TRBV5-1 CASSLEGGKQFF TGCGCCAGCAGCTTGGAGGGGGGAAAGCAGTTCTTC
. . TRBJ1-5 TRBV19 CASSIDLIRGGGQPQHF TGTGCCAGTAGTATAGACCTGATCCGGGGGGGAGGACAGCCCCAGCATTTT
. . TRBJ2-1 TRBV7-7 CASSPSPRGEQFF TGTGCCAGCAGCCCATCCCCGAGGGGGGAGCAGTTCTTC
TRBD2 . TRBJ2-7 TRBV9 CASSPGLRRGADEQYF TGTGCCAGCAGCCCGGGGTTAAGGCGGGGGGCAGACGAGCAGTACTTC
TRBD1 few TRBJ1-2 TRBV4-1 CASSQGLRGRKGYGYTF TGCGCCAGCAGCCAAGGCCTGAGGGGGCGAAAGGGCTATGGCTACACCTTC
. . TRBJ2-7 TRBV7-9 CASSLAGESYEQYF TGTGCCAGCAGCTTAGCAGGGGAGTCCTACGAGCAGTACTTC
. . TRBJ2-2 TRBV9 CASKALSTGELFF TGTGCCAGCAAGGCGCTGTCCACCGGGGAGCTGTTTTTT
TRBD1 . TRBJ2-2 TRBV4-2 CASSLDRRLDTGELFF TGTGCCAGCAGCTTGGACAGGAGGTTAGACACCGGGGAGCTGTTTTTT
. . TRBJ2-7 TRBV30 CAWTSEGRHEQYF TGTGCCTGGACTTCGGAGGGGCGCCACGAGCAGTACTTC
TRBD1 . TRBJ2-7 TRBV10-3 CAISESETGSHEQYF TGTGCCATCAGTGAGTCGGAGACAGGGAGCCACGAGCAGTACTTC
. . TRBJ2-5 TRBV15 CATSRGGRGRETQYF TGTGCCACCAGCAGAGGGGGCAGGGGTCGAGAGACCCAGTACTTC
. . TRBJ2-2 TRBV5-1 CASSFDRHTGELFF TGCGCCAGCAGCTTTGACAGGCACACCGGGGAGCTGTTTTTT
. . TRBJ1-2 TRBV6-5 CASSSFTWGSGYTF TGTGCCAGCAGTTCCTTCACCTGGGGCTCTGGCTACACCTTC
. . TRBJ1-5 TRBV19 CASSIIGGNQPQHF TGTGCCAGTAGTATAATAGGGGGCAATCAGCCCCAGCATTTT
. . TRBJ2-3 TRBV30 CAWSGIPGDTQYF TGTGCCTGGAGTGGGATTCCCGGAGATACGCAGTATTTT
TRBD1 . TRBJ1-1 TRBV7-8 CASSATGAPTEAFF TGTGCCAGCAGCGCTACAGGGGCGCCCACTGAAGCTTTCTTT
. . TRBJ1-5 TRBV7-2 CASSLGLNPNQPQHF TGTGCCAGCAGCTTAGGTCTGAACCCCAATCAGCCCCAGCATTTT
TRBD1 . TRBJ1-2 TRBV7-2 CASSLAEGTGQIFYGYTF TGTGCCAGCAGCTTAGCGGAGGGGACAGGCCAGATATTCTATGGCTACACCTTC
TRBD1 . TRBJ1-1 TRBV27 CASSFNRGGNTEAFF TGTGCCAGCAGTTTCAACAGGGGGGGGAACACTGAAGCTTTCTTT
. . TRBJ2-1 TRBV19 CASSIRVGYNEQFF TGTGCCAGTAGTATCAGGGTGGGCTACAATGAGCAGTTCTTC
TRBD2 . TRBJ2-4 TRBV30 CAWSGGGFSRNIQYF TGTGCCTGGAGTGGGGGGGGTTTTTCAAGGAACATTCAGTACTTC
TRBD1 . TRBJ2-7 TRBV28 CASGTGGRREQYF TGTGCCAGCGGGACAGGGGGTAGGCGCGAGCAGTACTTC
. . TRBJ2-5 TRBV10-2 CASNDRPEETQYF TGCGCCAGCAATGATCGGCCTGAAGAGACCCAGTACTTC
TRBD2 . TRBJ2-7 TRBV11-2 CASSPIAGGPRYEQYF TGTGCCAGCAGCCCCATAGCGGGAGGGCCGAGGTACGAGCAGTACTTC
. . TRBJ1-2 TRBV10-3 CAISGPLGYTF TGTGCCATCAGTGGGCCGCTTGGCTACACCTTC
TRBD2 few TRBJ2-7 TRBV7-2 CASSLGTSGRSVSYEQYF TGTGCCAGCAGCTTAGGGACTAGCGGGAGGTCCGTCTCCTACGAGCAGTACTTC
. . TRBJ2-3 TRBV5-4 CASSLARNYGDTQYF TGTGCCAGCAGCTTGGCTCGGAATTACGGTGATACGCAGTATTTT
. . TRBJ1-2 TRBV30 CAWSVGGYGYTF TGTGCCTGGAGTGTAGGGGGCTATGGCTACACCTTC
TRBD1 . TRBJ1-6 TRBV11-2 CASSEDGQGGSPLHF TGTGCCAGCAGCGAAGACGGACAGGGCGGGTCACCCCTCCACTTT
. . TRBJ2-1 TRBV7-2 CASSFSPAYNEQFF TGTGCCAGCAGCTTCAGTCCAGCTTACAATGAGCAGTTCTTC
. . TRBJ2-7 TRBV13 CASSPARASYEQYF TGTGCCAGCAGCCCTGCCAGGGCCTCCTACGAGCAGTACTTC
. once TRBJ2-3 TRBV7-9 CASSLATGGNTDTQYF TGTGCCAGCAGCTTAGCGACGGGTGGAAACACAGATACGCAGTATTTT
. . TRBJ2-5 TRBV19 CASSIRTAETQYF TGTGCCAGTAGTATACGGACAGCCGAGACCCAGTACTTC
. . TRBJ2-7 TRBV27 CASSFTGTEQYF TGTGCCAGCAGTTTCACCGGGACAGAGCAGTACTTC
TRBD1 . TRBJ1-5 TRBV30 CAWSRDRDQPQHF TGTGCCTGGAGTCGGGACAGGGATCAGCCCCAGCATTTT
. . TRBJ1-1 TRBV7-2 CASSLDRVLNTEAFF TGTGCCAGCAGCTTAGACAGGGTGTTGAACACTGAAGCTTTCTTT
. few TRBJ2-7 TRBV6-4 CASSDVDRSSYEQYF TGTGCCAGCAGTGACGTGGACAGAAGCTCCTACGAGCAGTACTTC